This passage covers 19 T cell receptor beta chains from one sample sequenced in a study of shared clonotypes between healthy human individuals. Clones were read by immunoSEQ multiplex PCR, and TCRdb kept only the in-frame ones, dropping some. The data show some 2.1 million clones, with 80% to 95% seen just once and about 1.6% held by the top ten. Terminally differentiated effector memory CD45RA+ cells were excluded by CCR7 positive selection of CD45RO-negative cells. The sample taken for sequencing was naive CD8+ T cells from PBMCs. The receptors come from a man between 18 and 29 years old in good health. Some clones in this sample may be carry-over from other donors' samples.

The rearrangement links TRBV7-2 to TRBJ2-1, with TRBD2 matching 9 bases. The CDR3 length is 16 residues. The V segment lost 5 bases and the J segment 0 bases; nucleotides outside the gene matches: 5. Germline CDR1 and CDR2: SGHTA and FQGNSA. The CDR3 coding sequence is TGTGCCAGCAGCATCGGACTAGCGCCCTCCTACAATGAGCAGTTCTTC. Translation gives CASSIGLAPSYNEQFF.

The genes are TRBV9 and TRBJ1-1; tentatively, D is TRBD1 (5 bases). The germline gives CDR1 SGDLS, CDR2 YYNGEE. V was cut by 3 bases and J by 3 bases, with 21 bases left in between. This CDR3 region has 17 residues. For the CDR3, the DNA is TGTGCCAGCAGCGACAACCGTCAGGGAACTGAGGACACTGAAGCTTTCTTT. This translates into CASSDNRQGTEDTEAFF.

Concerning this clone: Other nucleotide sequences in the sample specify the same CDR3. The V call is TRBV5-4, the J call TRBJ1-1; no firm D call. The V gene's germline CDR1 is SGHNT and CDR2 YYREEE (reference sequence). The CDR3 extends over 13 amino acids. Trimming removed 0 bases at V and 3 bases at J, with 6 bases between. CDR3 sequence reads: CASSLAGDTEAFF. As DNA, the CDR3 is TGTGCCAGCAGCTTGGCGGGCGACACTGAAGCTTTCTTT.

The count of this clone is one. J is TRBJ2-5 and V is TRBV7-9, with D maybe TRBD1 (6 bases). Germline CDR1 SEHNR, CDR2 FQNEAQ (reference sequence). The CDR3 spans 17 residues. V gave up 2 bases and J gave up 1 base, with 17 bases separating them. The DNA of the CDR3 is TGTGCCAGCAGCTTACCCCCACAGGGCCCCCTCCAAGAGACCCAGTACTTC. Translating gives CASSLPPQGPLQETQYF.

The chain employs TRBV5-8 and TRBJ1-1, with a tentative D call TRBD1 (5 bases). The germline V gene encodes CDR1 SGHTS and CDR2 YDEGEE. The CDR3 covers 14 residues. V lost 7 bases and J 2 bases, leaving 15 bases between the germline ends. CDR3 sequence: CASAPTVFNTEAFF. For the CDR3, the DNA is TGTGCCAGCGCACCGACAGTTTTTAACACTGAAGCTTTCTTT.

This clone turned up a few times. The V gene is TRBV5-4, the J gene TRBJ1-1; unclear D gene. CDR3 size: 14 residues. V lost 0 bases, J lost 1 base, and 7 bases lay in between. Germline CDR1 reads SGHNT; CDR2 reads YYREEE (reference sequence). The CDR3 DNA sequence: TGTGCCAGCAGCTTGGACAGATCGAACACTGAAGCTTTCTTT. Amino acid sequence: CASSLDRSNTEAFF.

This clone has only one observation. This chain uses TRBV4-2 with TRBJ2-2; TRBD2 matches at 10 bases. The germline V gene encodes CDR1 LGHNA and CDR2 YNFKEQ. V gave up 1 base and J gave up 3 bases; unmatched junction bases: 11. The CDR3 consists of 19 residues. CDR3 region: CASSQGQGLAEPYTGELFF. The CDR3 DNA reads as TGTGCCAGCAGCCAAGGACAAGGACTAGCGGAGCCTTACACCGGGGAGCTGTTTTTT.

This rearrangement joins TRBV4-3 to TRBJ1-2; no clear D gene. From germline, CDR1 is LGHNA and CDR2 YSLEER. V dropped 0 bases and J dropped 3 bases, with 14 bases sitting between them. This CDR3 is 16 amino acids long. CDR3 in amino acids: CASSQDLAQLYYGYTF. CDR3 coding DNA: TGCGCCAGCAGCCAAGATCTGGCTCAGCTCTACTATGGCTACACCTTC.

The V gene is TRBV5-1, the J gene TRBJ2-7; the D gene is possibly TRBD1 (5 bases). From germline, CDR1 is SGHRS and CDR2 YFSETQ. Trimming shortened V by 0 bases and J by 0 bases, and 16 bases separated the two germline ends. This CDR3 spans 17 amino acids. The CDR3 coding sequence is TGCGCCAGCAGCTTGGCCCTTGTCCAGGGCAGCTCCTACGAGCAGTACTTC. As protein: CASSLALVQGSSYEQYF.

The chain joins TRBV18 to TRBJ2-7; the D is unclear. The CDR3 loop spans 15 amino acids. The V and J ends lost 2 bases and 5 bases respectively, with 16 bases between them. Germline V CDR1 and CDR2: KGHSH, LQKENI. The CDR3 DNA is TGTGCCAGCTCACCATGGGCAGAAACCCGCCACGAGCAGTACTTC. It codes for CASSPWAETRHEQYF.

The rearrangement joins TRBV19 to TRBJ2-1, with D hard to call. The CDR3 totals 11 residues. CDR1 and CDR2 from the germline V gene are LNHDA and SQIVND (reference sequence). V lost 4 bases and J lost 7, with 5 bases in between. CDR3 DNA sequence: TGTGCCAGTAGTAACCGGAATGAGCAGTTCTTC. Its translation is CASSNRNEQFF.

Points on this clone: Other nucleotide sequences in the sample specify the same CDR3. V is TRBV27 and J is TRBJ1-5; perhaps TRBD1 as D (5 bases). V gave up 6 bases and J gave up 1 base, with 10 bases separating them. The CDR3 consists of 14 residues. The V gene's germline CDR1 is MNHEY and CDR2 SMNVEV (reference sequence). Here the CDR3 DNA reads TGTGCCAGCAGCCTCGGGGGGAGCAATCAGCCCCAGCATTTT. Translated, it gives CASSLGGSNQPQHF.

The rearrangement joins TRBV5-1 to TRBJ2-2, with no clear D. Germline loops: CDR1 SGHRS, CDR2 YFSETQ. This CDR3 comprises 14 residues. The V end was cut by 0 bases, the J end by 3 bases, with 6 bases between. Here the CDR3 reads CASSLGWYTGELFF. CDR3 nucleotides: TGCGCCAGCAGCTTGGGCTGGTACACCGGGGAGCTGTTTTTT.

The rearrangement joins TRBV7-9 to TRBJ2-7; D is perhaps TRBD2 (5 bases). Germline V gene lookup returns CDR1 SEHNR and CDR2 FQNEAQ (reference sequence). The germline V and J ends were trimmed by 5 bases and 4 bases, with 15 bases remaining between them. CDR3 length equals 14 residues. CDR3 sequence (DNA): TGTGCCAGCAGCCATGGAGGCCGACTTTACGAGCAGTACTTC. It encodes CASSHGGRLYEQYF.

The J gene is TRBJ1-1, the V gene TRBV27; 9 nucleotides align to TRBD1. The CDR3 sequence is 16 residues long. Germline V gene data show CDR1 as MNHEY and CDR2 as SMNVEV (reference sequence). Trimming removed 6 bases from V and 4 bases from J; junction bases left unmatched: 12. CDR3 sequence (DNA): TGTGCCAGCAGCCCGACCCCCACAGGGGGCGGCACTGAAGCTTTCTTT. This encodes CASSPTPTGGGTEAFF.

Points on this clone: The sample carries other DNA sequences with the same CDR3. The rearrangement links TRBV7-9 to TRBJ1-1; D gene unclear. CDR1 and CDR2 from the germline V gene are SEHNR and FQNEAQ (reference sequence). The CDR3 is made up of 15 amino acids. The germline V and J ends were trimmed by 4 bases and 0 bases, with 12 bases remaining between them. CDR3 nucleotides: TGTGCCAGCAGCTCGTTGGGAGGAATGAACACTGAAGCTTTCTTT. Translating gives CASSSLGGMNTEAFF.

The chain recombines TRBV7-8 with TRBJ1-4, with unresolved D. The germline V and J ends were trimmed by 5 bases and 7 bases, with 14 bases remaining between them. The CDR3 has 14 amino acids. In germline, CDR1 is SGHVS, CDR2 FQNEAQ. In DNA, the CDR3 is TGTGCCAGCAGCGCTGACCGGAATGGTGAAAAACTGTTTTTT. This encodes CASSADRNGEKLFF.

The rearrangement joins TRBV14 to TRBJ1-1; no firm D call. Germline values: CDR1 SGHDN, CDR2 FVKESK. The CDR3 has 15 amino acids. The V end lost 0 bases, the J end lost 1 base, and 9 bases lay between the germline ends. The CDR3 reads CASSQDLGRNTEAFF. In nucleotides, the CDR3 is TGTGCCAGCAGCCAAGATTTAGGCCGGAACACTGAAGCTTTCTTT.

CDR3 protein: CASSEIGGTEAFF. CDR3 DNA: TGTGCCAGCAGTGAGATAGGTGGAACTGAAGCTTTCTTT. The V and J genes are TRBV25-1 and TRBJ1-1; D uncertain. CDR3 length: 13 amino acids. The germline V gene has CDR1 MGHDK and CDR2 SYGVNS. Between the trimmed V and J ends, which lost 3 bases and 5 bases, there was a span of 10 bases.